Listed here is a single T cell receptor beta chain. As handled by the study authors: Reference gene primer amplification in the assay estimated nucleated cell counts. Assay: immunoSEQ multiplex PCR; the TCRdb copy retains only in-frame clones and omits some. V and J calls and clone size come straight from that table; D and trimming were deduced from the DNA. The repertoire holds roughly 250,000 clones, with 79% as singletons. These data come from a study of blood T cell repertoires in COVID-19. Overall study: Collection of acute and convalescent COVID-19 samples took place in the United States, Italy and Spain.

This CDR3 has 13 residues. V was shortened by 0 bases and J by 6 bases, with 6 bases between the two germline ends. Germline V CDR1 and CDR2: SGHRS, YFSETQ. The chain couples TRBV5-1 to TRBJ1-4, with D perhaps TRBD1 (5 bases). The source material was peripheral blood. This TCR derives from a middle-aged woman with active or convalescent COVID-19. In DNA, the CDR3 is TGCGCCAGCAGCTTGGCCAGGGATGAAAAACTGTTTTTT. It is translated as CASSLARDEKLFF.